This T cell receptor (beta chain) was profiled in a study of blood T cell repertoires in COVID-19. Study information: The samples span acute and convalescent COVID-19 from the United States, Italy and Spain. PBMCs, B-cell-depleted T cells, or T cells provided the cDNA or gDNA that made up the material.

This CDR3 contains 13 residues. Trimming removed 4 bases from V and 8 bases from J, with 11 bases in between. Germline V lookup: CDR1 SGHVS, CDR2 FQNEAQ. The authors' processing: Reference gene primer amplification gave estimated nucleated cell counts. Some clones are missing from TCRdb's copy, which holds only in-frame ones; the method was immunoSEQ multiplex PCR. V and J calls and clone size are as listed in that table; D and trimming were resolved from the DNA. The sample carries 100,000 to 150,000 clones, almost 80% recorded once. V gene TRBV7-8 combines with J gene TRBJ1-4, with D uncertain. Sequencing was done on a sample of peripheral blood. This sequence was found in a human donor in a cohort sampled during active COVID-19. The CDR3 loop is CASSSRGWEKLFF. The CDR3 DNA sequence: TGTGCCAGCAGCTCCCGGGGTTGGGAAAAACTGTTTTTT.